The rows below give T cell receptor beta chains drawn from one sample of a study of neurological immune-mediated disorders. From the 5' RACE reads, TCRdb called clonotypes with MiXCR, one entry per CDR3 protein. The sample has approximately 60,000 distinct CDR3 sequences; 3% to 4% are singletons. The specimen sequenced was PBMCs. Source of these receptors: a woman in her twenties or thirties with multiple sclerosis. The CDR3 runs from the conserved cysteine through the conserved F or W.

V,J,CDR3
TRBV7-2,TRBJ2-7,CASSPGGIRTFWQYF
TRBV6-5,TRBJ2-1,CASSYPQDSGRYEQFF
TRBV6-5,TRBJ2-3,CASRSRSGRADTQYF
TRBV10-3,TRBJ1-5,CAISDGQYSNQPQNF
TRBV18,TRBJ2-3,CASSPAGTDTQYF
TRBV20-1,TRBJ2-1,CSARTLTSGRANEQFF
TRBV25-1,TRBJ2-2,CASSGGFGPSTGELFF
TRBV7-8,TRBJ1-2,CASSLSSRGSGYTF
TRBV5-5,TRBJ2-3,CASSLYGGQLTPGTQYF
TRBV5-1,TRBJ2-5,CASSPSGGEETQYF
TRBV20-1,TRBJ1-5,CSARDPAQSVRGQPQNF
TRBV3-1,TRBJ2-3,CASSQRDRSTDTQYF
TRBV20-1,TRBJ1-2,CSAMTGGAYGYTF
TRBV5-1,TRBJ2-5,CASMITDRLQETQYF
TRBV5-1,TRBJ2-4,CASSLAGHLGDIQYF
TRBV20-1,TRBJ1-4,CSARDFRQGAGEKLFF
TRBV20-1,TRBJ2-4,CSANPGLPTLAKNIQYF
TRBV5-5,TRBJ1-2,CASSLATRDRLYGYTF
TRBV6-6,TRBJ2-5,CASRDSWTVQETQYF
TRBV20-1,TRBJ2-5,CSAGPGGETQYF
TRBV10-3,TRBJ2-1,CAISPGGTSYNEQFF
TRBV28,TRBJ1-5,CASSLKQGINQPQHF
TRBV2,TRBJ2-2,CASSVGLTGELFF
TRBV6-5,TRBJ1-5,CASSPRQGAGQPQHF
TRBV15,TRBJ2-3,CATSRDPSADTQYF
TRBV20-1,TRBJ2-7,CSAIIRGGSYEQYF
TRBV20-1,TRBJ2-5,CSARDAGRETQYF
TRBV10-3,TRBJ1-1,CAISESAKNTEAFF
TRBV4-2,TRBJ1-1,CASSQGDRGGNTEAFF
TRBV15,TRBJ2-7,CATSRDLGSYEQYF
TRBV12-3/TRBV12-4,TRBJ1-1,CASGGTVSEAFF
TRBV28,TRBJ1-4,CASRSFGGRSNEKLFF
TRBV28,TRBJ2-6,CASSSQVPSGAKVLTF
TRBV20-1,TRBJ2-7,CSARLRGTGAHEQYF
TRBV7-9,TRBJ2-1,CATRVGLAGDNEQFF
TRBV12-3/TRBV12-4,TRBJ2-7,CASTSGGARSYEQYF
TRBV4-1,TRBJ1-2,CASSPLGPNYGYTF
TRBV5-1,TRBJ2-7,CASSLGQLLNEQYF
TRBV5-1,TRBJ2-1,CASRLAGQAVNEQFF
TRBV5-6,TRBJ2-7,CASSPVGQIYEQYF
TRBV15,TRBJ2-1,CATSRVGGGEQFF
TRBV29-1,TRBJ2-7,CSVGSGTYEQYF
TRBV3-1,TRBJ1-2,CASSPPGGGSGYTF
TRBV11-2,TRBJ1-2,CASSLEPGNYGYTF
TRBV20-1,TRBJ2-7,CSARQGQREQYF
TRBV11-2,TRBJ1-6,CASSHVPQGAFSPLNF
TRBV11-2,TRBJ2-7,CASSRTGGSGYEQYF
TRBV10-2,TRBJ2-5,CASRPKEDPRETQYF
TRBV20-1,TRBJ2-7,CSARDLGQGLNEQYF
TRBV15,TRBJ2-3,CATSRDLASDTQYF